Shown below are 16 T cell receptor beta chains from a single sample sequenced in a study of T cells in Graves' hyperthyroidism and ophthalmopathy. Amplified TCR beta CDR3 regions came from RNA transcripts. HTBI primers were the set used in a first-round RT-PCR of the TCR CDR3. TCRdb fed the multiplex PCR reads into MiXCR, producing one record per CDR3 protein. The sample shows some 720,000 distinct CDR3 sequences, about 16% of them seen only once. The sequencing sample was made of blood. The receptor set was obtained from a man aged 18 to 30 with Graves' hyperthyroidism.

This clonotype was picked up a small number of times. V is TRBV27 and J is TRBJ1-1; D not resolved. Trimming cost V 11 bases and J 3 bases, with 7 bases left between them. Germline-derived CDR1 and CDR2 are MNHEY and SMNVEV (reference sequence). The CDR3 extends over 10 amino acids. CDR3 DNA sequence: TGTGCCGGCCCCGACACTGAAGCTTTCTTT. Translated, it gives CAGPDTEAFF.

V is TRBV11-2 and J is TRBJ1-4; no clear D gene. V was trimmed by 6 bases and J by 8 bases, leaving 13 bases between them. The CDR3 is 13 amino acids. Germline V gene lookup returns CDR1 SGHAT and CDR2 FQNNGV. CDR3 loop: CASRGLEGEKLFF. The CDR3 nucleotides are TGTGCCAGCAGAGGCCTAGAGGGCGAAAAACTGTTTTTT.

This clonotype was counted many times. The chain employs TRBV20-1 and TRBJ1-1; no clear D gene. The CDR3 consists of 14 residues. The germline V gene encodes CDR1 DFQATT and CDR2 SNEGSKA (reference sequence). Trimming left V 5 bases short and J 2 bases short, with 15 bases between. CDR3 protein: CSAVRPGLNTEAFF. DNA of the CDR3: TGCAGTGCTGTTCGCCCGGGCCTTAACACTGAAGCTTTCTTT.

The sample holds many counts of this clonotype. This chain joins TRBV30 and TRBJ2-2, with a possible D match to TRBD2 (5 bases). The CDR3 is 13 amino acids. Trimming took 7 bases from V and 7 from J, leaving 16 bases between them. The germline gives CDR1 GTSNPN, CDR2 SVGIG (reference sequence). CDR3 sequence: CAFRDIEGGELFF. DNA of the CDR3: TGTGCCTTCCGGGATATAGAGGGCGGGGAGCTGTTTTTT.

This clonotype was observed many times. The rearrangement links TRBV27 to TRBJ2-1; 7 nucleotides align to TRBD1. Germline trimming cut 5 bases from V and 9 bases from J; bases unmatched to any gene: 7. The CDR3 runs to 13 residues. The germline CDR1 and CDR2 sequences are MNHEY and SMNVEV (reference sequence). This chain's CDR3 is CASSDRVVTEQFF. The CDR3 DNA sequence: TGTGCCAGCAGTGACAGGGTAGTGACTGAGCAGTTCTTC.

In its sample, this clonotype was seen many times. This chain uses TRBV20-1 with TRBJ2-1; TRBD2 agrees at 7 bases. In germline, CDR1 is DFQATT, CDR2 SNEGSKA (reference sequence). CDR3 size: 15 residues. V lost 4 bases and J lost 2; bases outside the gene matches: 8. The CDR3 sequence: CSAIHGLAAYNEQFF. CDR3 bases: TGCAGTGCTATTCATGGTCTAGCGGCCTACAATGAGCAGTTCTTC.

This clonotype has a handful of counts. V is TRBV7-9 and J is TRBJ1-4; TRBD1 matches 9 bases. This CDR3 is built from 14 residues. Unmatched junction bases numbered 4, after V lost 5 bases and J lost 6 bases. Per germline, CDR1 SEHNR and CDR2 FQNEAQ (reference sequence). The chain's CDR3 is CASSPRDRDEKLFF. The CDR3 DNA reads TGTGCCAGCAGCCCCCGGGACAGGGATGAAAAACTGTTTTTT.

This clonotype was observed a handful of times. The chain uses TRBV25-1 and TRBJ1-2; D unclear. CDR1 is MGHDK, CDR2 SYGVNS, per germline. V lost 6 bases and J 1 base, leaving 18 bases between the germline ends. The CDR3 is 16 residues long. This CDR3 reads CASRTDWGRDNYGYTF. In DNA, the CDR3 is TGTGCCAGCAGGACGGATTGGGGTCGAGATAACTATGGCTACACCTTC.

This clonotype was seen a handful of times. The V and J genes are TRBV20-1 and TRBJ1-1; TRBD1 might be the D (6 bases). Germline assignment: CDR1 DFQATT and CDR2 SNEGSKA (reference sequence). Trimming stripped 7 bases from V and 1 base from J, with 10 bases between. The CDR3 has 12 residues. The CDR3 bases are TGCAGTGTCGCGACAGGGAACACTGAAGCTTTCTTT. It is translated as CSVATGNTEAFF.

This clonotype came up many times. The rearrangement links TRBV12-3 or TRBV12-4 to TRBJ1-2, with TRBD1 identical over 7 bases. Trimming took 6 bases from V and 8 from J; bases not matched to a gene: 9. The CDR3 consists of 13 residues. CDR3 amino acids: CASSDRARRGYTF. In DNA, the CDR3 is TGTGCCAGCAGCGACAGGGCAAGGAGAGGCTACACCTTC.

In this sample, this clonotype turned up many times. This chain uses TRBV12-3 or TRBV12-4 with TRBJ2-1, with a tentative D call TRBD2 (6 bases). Trimming took 2 bases from V and 1 from J, leaving 12 bases between them. CDR3 length: 16 amino acids. The CDR3 DNA reads TGTGCCAGCAGTTTATGGAGGGACTGGTCCTACAATGAGCAGTTCTTC. It is translated as CASSLWRDWSYNEQFF.

This clonotype occurred a few times. The chain links TRBV20-1 to TRBJ2-3; the match to TRBD2 covers 14 bases. The V gene end was trimmed by 0 bases and the J gene end by 5 bases; junction bases not matched to a gene: 7. CDR1 DFQATT and CDR2 SNEGSKA come from the germline V gene (reference sequence). The CDR3 has 17 amino acids. The CDR3 reads CSAREETSGRAQDTQYF. The CDR3 DNA reads TGCAGTGCTAGAGAGGAGACTAGCGGGAGGGCCCAAGATACGCAGTATTTT.

This clonotype was detected only a few times. The chain is built from TRBV9 and TRBJ2-1; 11 bases align to TRBD2. The CDR3 runs to 15 residues. J lost 9 bases, V lost 3 bases, and 8 bases had no gene match. Germline CDR1 SGDLS, CDR2 YYNGEE. The CDR3 region is CASSDSGRAPAEQFF. Here the CDR3 DNA reads TGTGCCAGCAGCGATAGCGGGAGGGCCCCGGCTGAGCAGTTCTTC.

This clonotype was recorded at least ten times. This chain joins TRBV2 and TRBJ1-2; TRBD1 might be the D (6 bases). CDR3 length: 12 residues. The germline V gene has CDR1 SNHLY and CDR2 FYNNEI. Trimming took 6 bases from V and 10 from J, leaving 15 bases between them. The CDR3 DNA reads TGTGCCAGCAGGACCGGACAGCCGACCTACACCTTC. As protein: CASRTGQPTYTF.

This clonotype was counted only a few times. The rearrangement links TRBV11-2 to TRBJ2-4; 12 positions agree with TRBD1. Germline V CDR1 and CDR2: SGHAT, FQNNGV. The CDR3 spans 16 residues. J gave up 6 bases and V 0 bases, and 3 bases lay outside the gene matches. This chain's CDR3 is CASSLEGQGARNIQYF. In nucleotides, the CDR3 is TGTGCCAGCAGCTTAGAGGGACAGGGGGCACGAAACATTCAGTACTTC.

This clonotype was counted a few times. V and J are TRBV28 and TRBJ2-2, with D possibly TRBD2 on 6 matching bases. Germline V gene sequence: CDR1 MDHEN, CDR2 SYDVKM. This CDR3 contains 13 residues. Trimming took off 10 bases at V and 4 bases at J, with 13 bases between the two ends. CDR3 DNA sequence: TGTGCCACCGGGGACTCGGGCACCGGGGAGCTGTTTTTT. It translates to CATGDSGTGELFF.